What follows are 7 T cell receptor beta chains derived from one specimen sequenced in a study of blood T cell repertoires in COVID-19. Assay: immunoSEQ multiplex PCR; the TCRdb copy retains only in-frame clones and omits some. This sample has 65,000 to 85,000 clones; 80% to 90% occur once, and the top ten carry about a tenth. Material: peripheral blood. The receptors were gathered from a young woman with acute or convalescent COVID-19.

In this sample, this clone turned up once. V and J are TRBV18 and TRBJ1-1, with 9 nucleotides matching TRBD1. The CDR3 totals 15 residues. Trimming took 3 bases from V and 4 from J; bases not matched to a gene: 6. The germline CDR1 and CDR2 sequences are KGHSH and LQKENI. The CDR3 DNA reads as TGTGCCAGCTCACCGGGACAGGGCATAACCACTGAAGCTTTCTTT. Translation gives CASSPGQGITTEAFF.

J is TRBJ1-2 and V is TRBV6-5; D might be TRBD1 (6 bases). From germline, CDR1 is MNHEY and CDR2 SVGAGI. The CDR3 is 15 amino acids. Trimming removed 10 bases from V and 4 bases from J, with 22 bases in between. The CDR3 here is CAISSRDTGSYGYTF. The CDR3 DNA is TGTGCCATTTCCTCTAGGGACACTGGATCCTATGGCTACACCTTC.

The chain uses TRBV2 and TRBJ2-5; a possible D gene is TRBD1 (6 bases). The V gene's germline CDR1 is SNHLY and CDR2 FYNNEI. V was trimmed by 6 bases and J by 1 base, leaving 12 bases between them. This CDR3 is 14 amino acids long. The DNA for the CDR3 is TGTGCCAGCAGGGGGGACATGAGCCAAGAGACCCAGTACTTC. This sequence encodes CASRGDMSQETQYF.

The chain combines TRBV7-8 with TRBJ2-5, with TRBD1 matching 8 bases. Germline V gene lookup returns CDR1 SGHVS and CDR2 FQNEAQ. Trimming removed 5 bases from V and 5 bases from J; junction bases left unmatched: 10. The CDR3 is made up of 15 amino acids. CDR3 nucleotides: TGTGCCAGCAGCAAAACGACAGGGGATTGGGAGACCCAGTACTTC. Translation gives CASSKTTGDWETQYF.

The chain carries TRBV30 and TRBJ2-3; D possibly corresponds to TRBD2 (5 bases). The CDR3 is 14 residues long. The germline V and J ends were trimmed by 1 base and 2 bases, with 10 bases remaining between them. Germline CDR1 reads GTSNPN; CDR2 reads SVGIG (reference sequence). CDR3 bases: TGTGCCTGGAGTGCTCTAGCATACACAGATACGCAGTATTTT. Residues: CAWSALAYTDTQYF.

This chain connects TRBV5-4 to TRBJ2-2; maybe TRBD1 (8 bases). Trimming cost V 2 bases and J 4 bases, with 12 bases left between them. Per the germline V gene, CDR1 is SGHNT and CDR2 is YYREEE (reference sequence). This CDR3 contains 15 residues. The CDR3 is CASSLNRGGTGELFF. In nucleotides, the CDR3 is TGTGCCAGCAGCTTAAACAGGGGGGGCACCGGGGAGCTGTTTTTT. Based on the CDR3 plus reference TRBV5-4 and TRBJ2-2, the full variable domain is ETGVTQSPTHLIKTRGQQVTLRCSSQSGHNTVSWYQQALGQGPQFIFQYYREEENGRGNFPPRFSGLQFPNYSSELNVNALELDDSALYLCASSLNRGGTGELFFGEGSRLTVL.

The chain joins TRBV6-5 to TRBJ1-3, with a weak D call TRBD1 (6 bases). The CDR3 length is 14 residues. Trimming took off 2 bases at V and 3 bases at J, with 8 bases between the two ends. Germline V gives CDR1 MNHEY, CDR2 SVGAGI. DNA of the CDR3: TGTGCCAGCAGTTACAGGGGGAATGGAAACACCATATATTTT. The encoded protein is CASSYRGNGNTIYF.